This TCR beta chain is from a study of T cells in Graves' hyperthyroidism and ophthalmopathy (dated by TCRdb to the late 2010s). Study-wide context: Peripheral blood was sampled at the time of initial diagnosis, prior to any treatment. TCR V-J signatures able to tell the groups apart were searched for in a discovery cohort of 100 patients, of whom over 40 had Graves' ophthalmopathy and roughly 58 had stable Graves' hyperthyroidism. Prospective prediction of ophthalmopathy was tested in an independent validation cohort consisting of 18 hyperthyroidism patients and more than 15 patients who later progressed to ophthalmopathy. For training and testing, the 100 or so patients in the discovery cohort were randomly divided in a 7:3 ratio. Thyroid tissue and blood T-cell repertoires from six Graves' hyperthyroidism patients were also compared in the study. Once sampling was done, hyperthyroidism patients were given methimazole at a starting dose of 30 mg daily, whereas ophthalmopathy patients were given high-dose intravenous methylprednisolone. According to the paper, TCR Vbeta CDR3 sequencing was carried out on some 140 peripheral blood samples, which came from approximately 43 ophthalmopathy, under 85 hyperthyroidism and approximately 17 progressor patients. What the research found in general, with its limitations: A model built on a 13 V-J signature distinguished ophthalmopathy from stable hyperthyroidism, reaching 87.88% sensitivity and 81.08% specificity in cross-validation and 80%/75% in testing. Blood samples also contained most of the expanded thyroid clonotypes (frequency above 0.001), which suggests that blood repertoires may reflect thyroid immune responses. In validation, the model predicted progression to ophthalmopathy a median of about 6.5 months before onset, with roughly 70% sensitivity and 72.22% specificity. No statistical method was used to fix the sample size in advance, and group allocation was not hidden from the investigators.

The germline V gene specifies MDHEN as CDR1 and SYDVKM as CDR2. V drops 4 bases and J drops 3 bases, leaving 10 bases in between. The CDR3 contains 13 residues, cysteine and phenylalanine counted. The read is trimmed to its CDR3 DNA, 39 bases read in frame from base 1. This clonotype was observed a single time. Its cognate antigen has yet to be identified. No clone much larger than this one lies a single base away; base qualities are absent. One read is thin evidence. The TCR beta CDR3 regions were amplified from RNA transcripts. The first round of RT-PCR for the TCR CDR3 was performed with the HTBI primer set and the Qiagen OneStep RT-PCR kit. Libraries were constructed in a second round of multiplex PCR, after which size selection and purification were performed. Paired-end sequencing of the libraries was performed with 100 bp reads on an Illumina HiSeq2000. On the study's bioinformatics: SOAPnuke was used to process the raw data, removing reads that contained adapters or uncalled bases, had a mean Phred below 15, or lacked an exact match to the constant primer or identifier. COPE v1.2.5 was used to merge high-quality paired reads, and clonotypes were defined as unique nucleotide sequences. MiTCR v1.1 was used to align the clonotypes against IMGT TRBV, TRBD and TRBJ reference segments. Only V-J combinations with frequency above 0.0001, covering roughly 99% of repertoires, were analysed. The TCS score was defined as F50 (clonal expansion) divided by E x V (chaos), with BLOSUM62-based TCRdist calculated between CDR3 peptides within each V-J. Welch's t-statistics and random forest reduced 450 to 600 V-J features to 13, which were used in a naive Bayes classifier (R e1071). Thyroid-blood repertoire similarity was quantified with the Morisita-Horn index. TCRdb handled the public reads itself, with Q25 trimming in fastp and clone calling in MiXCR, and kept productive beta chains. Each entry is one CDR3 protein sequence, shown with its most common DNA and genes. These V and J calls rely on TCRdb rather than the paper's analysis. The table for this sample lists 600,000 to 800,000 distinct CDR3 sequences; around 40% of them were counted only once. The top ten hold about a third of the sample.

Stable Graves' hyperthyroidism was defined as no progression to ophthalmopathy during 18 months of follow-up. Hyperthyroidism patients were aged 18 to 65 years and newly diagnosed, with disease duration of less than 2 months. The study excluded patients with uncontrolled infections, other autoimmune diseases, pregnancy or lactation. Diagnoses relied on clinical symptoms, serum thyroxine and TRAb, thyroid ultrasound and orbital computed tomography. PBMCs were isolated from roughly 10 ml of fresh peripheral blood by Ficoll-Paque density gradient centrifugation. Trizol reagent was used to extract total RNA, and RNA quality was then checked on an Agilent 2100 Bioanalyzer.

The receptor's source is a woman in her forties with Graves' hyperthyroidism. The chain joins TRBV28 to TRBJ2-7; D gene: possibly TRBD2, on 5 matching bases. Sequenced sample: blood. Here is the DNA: TGTGCCAGCAGTTCCCGGGGAAACTACGAGCAGTACTTC. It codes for CASSSRGNYEQYF.